This T cell receptor beta chain was found in a study of OX40 agonist ivuxolimab in advanced cancers. Study results and limitations: What antigens the expanded peripheral T cells recognized was never established. Circulating CD4+ and CD8+ T cells showed clonal expansion by week 6 at 0.1 to 3.0 mg/kg.

The ends lost 1 base at V and 6 bases at J; junction bases unmatched: 5. Germline V gene data show CDR1 as LNHNV and CDR2 as YYDKDF (reference sequence). The CDR3 contains 14 residues. Sequenced by immunoSEQ multiplex PCR; TCRdb stores in-frame clones only, minus some. The data contain about 45,000 clones, around 92% of them singletons. Researchers took blood at baseline, on cycle 4 day 1, and on cycle 7 day 1. On this clone itself: Its antigen is not known.

The chain uses TRBV15 and TRBJ2-7, with TRBD2 identical over 8 bases. The sequenced sample was CD4+ or CD8+ T cells sorted from blood, obtained in a trial of the OX40 agonist ivuxolimab. The clonotype was recovered from an adult with an advanced solid tumor such as melanoma, head and neck, liver or kidney cancer. Written as DNA, the CDR3 is TGTGCCACCAGCAGAGGACGGGAGGGAATCGAGCAGTACTTC. Residues: CATSRGREGIEQYF.